Included here is one T cell receptor beta chain sequence, with context. This CDR3 has 11 amino acids. In germline, CDR1 is LNHDA, CDR2 SQIVND (reference sequence). Between the trimmed V and J ends, which lost 5 bases and 6 bases, there was a span of 4 bases. The age range of participants was about 18 to 95 years, with residence in 20 to 25 US areas. This entry comes from a study of blood T cell repertoires in COVID-19. Study information: The study drew acute and convalescent COVID-19 samples from the United States, Italy and Spain. Sources were T cells, B-cell-depleted T cells, or PBMCs; the material itself was cDNA or gDNA.

Original processing methods: Estimates of nucleated cell counts were drawn from the amplification of reference gene primers. Sequencing used immunoSEQ multiplex PCR; TCRdb keeps in-frame clones, though not all of them. That table furnishes V, J and clone size, whereas the DNA furnished D and trimming. The sample lists 390,000 or so clones, approximately 90% seen once, with approximately 1% in the top ten. The V and J genes are TRBV19 and TRBJ2-2; no clear D. Sequenced input: PBMCs or T cells enriched from blood (not recorded which). The sequence was obtained from a man aged 18 to 29 who had recovered from COVID-19. The CDR3: CASSFAGELFF. CDR3 in DNA: TGTGCCAGTAGTTTCGCCGGGGAGCTGTTTTTT.